The 5 T cell receptor beta chains listed next were all sequenced from one sample in a study of glioma-infiltrating T cells. Using RNA template, CDR3s of TCR alpha and beta were amplified with iRepertoire arm-PCR. TCRdb used MiXCR to reprocess the multiplex PCR reads, holding one entry per CDR3 protein. The sample holds about 180,000 distinct CDR3 sequences, more than 35% seen once. The source material was glioma tissue, nonneoplastic brain tissue, or PBMCs (not recorded which). These receptors were taken from a human donor with low-grade glioma or glioblastoma, undergoing nonglioma brain surgery, or in good health (not recorded which).

This clonotype was recorded many times. The chain couples TRBV6-1 to TRBJ2-1; D is tentatively TRBD1 or TRBD2 (5 bases each). CDR3 size: 15 residues. The V gene lost 7 bases and the J gene lost 0 bases, with 13 bases spanning the gap. Germline V CDR1 and CDR2: MNHNS, SASEGT. The CDR3 loop reads CASIPGASSYNEQFF. CDR3 DNA sequence: TGTGCCAGCATCCCCGGGGCCAGCTCCTACAATGAGCAGTTCTTC.

This clonotype showed up just a few times. The V and J genes are TRBV28 and TRBJ2-7, with TRBD2 identical over 8 bases. This CDR3 region has 14 residues. Trimming at V came to 6 bases and at J to 7 bases, leaving 11 bases not matched to a gene. Germline CDR1 is MDHEN and CDR2 is SYDVKM. The CDR3 here is CASSRGTRTEEQYF. The CDR3 DNA is TGTGCCAGCAGCCGAGGGACTAGGACGGAAGAGCAGTACTTC.

This clonotype was seen ten or more times. J is TRBJ1-6 and V is TRBV7-2; D is unclear. This CDR3 contains 15 residues. CDR1 is SGHTA, CDR2 FQGNSA, per germline. V dropped 6 bases and J dropped 10 bases, with 19 bases sitting between them. As DNA, the CDR3 is TGTGCCAGCAGTAACGGACGGATAATTAGGTCACCCCTCCACTTT. Protein product: CASSNGRIIRSPLHF.

The chain couples TRBV5-4 to TRBJ2-7; a possible D gene is TRBD2 (5 bases). V was trimmed by 2 bases and J by 3 bases, leaving 6 bases between them. The CDR3 extends over 12 amino acids. Germline assignment: CDR1 SGHNT and CDR2 YYREEE (reference sequence). This CDR3 reads CASSFGLYEQYF. CDR3 DNA: TGTGCCAGCAGCTTCGGACTCTACGAGCAGTACTTC.

For this clonotype: Being one base from a much bigger clone, this may be a read error. The V call is TRBV28, the J call TRBJ2-2; TRBD1 matches at 7 bases. The CDR3 totals 15 residues. CDR1 is MDHEN, CDR2 SYDVKM, per germline. The CDR3 protein is CARSFEGGLTRELFF. The CDR3 DNA is TGTGCCAGAAGTTTCGAAGGGGGCCTCACCAGGGAGCTGTTTTTT.